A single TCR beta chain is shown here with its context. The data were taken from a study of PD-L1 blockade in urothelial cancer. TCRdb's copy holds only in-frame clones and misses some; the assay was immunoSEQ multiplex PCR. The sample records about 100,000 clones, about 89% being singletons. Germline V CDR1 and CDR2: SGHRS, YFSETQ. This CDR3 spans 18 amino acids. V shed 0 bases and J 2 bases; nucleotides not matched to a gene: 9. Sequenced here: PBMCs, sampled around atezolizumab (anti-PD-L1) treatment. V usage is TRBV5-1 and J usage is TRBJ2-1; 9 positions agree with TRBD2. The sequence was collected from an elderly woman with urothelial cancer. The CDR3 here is CASSLARASGMTYNEQFF. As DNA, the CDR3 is TGCGCCAGCAGCTTGGCCAGGGCTAGCGGGATGACCTACAATGAGCAGTTCTTC.